These 29 T cell receptor beta chains were sequenced from one sample in a study of blood T cell repertoires in COVID-19. The protocol was immunoSEQ multiplex PCR, while the TCRdb copy is restricted to in-frame clones and leaves out a portion. This table holds 200,000 to 250,000 clones, less than 85% found once. The source material was peripheral blood. The receptor source for this set is a woman aged 80 or over with acute or convalescent COVID-19.

The CDR3 sequence: CASSSGQILSNQPQHF. The CDR3 DNA reads as TGTGCCAGCAGCTCCGGACAGATACTTAGCAATCAGCCCCAGCATTTT. The gene calls are TRBV7-8 and TRBJ1-5; D might be TRBD1 (6 bases). Trimming stripped 4 bases from V and 0 bases from J, with 13 bases between. Germline CDR1 reads SGHVS; CDR2 reads FQNEAQ. The CDR3 consists of 16 residues.

The V and J genes are TRBV20-1 and TRBJ2-5, with TRBD2 identical over 8 bases. The CDR3 is made up of 14 amino acids. Germline V gives CDR1 DFQATT, CDR2 SNEGSKA (reference sequence). With 3 bases clipped from V and 2 bases from J, the junction kept 5 bases outside the gene matches. The CDR3 loop is CSASSGEIQETQYF. The DNA for the CDR3 is TGCAGTGCTAGTAGCGGGGAGATACAAGAGACCCAGTACTTC.

The rearrangement uses TRBV6-5 and TRBJ2-7; a weak D match, TRBD1 (6 bases). The germline CDR1 and CDR2 sequences are MNHEY and SVGAGI. The CDR3 sequence is 15 residues long. Trimming shortened V by 8 bases and J by 3 bases, and 20 bases separated the two germline ends. CDR3 sequence reads: CASASPGQRIYEQYF. CDR3 bases: TGTGCCAGCGCTTCCCCCGGACAGCGGATCTACGAGCAGTACTTC.

The chain couples TRBV14 to TRBJ1-1, with TRBD1 matching 9 bases. Germline V gene sequence: CDR1 SGHDN, CDR2 FVKESK. The CDR3 runs to 15 residues. V lost 5 bases to trimming and J lost 4 bases; unmatched junction nucleotides: 8. CDR3 in DNA: TGTGCCAGCAGCAAAACAGGGGGCACTGGCACTGAAGCTTTCTTT. Protein sequence: CASSKTGGTGTEAFF. The complete variable domain, with remaining parts taken from reference TRBV14 and TRBJ1-1, reads EAGVTQFPSHSVIEKGQTVTLRCDPISGHDNLYWYRRVMGKEIKFLLHFVKESKQDESGMPNNRFLAERTGGTYSTLKVQPAELEDSGVYFCASSKTGGTGTEAFFGQGTRLTVV.

This clone was seen only once. The genes are TRBV3-1 (or the pseudogene TRBV3-2) and TRBJ1-5; the D gene is possibly TRBD1 (6 bases). CDR1 and CDR2 (germline): LGHDT, YNNKEL (reference sequence). Trimming removed 4 bases from V and 2 bases from J, with 12 bases in between. The CDR3 runs 15 residues. The CDR3 DNA follows: TGTGCCAGCAGCCGGGCAGGGGCAGGCAATCAGCCCCAGCATTTT. Translated, it gives CASSRAGAGNQPQHF.

The DNA of the CDR3 is TGTGCCAGCAGCCAAGCACAGGCCTCCTACAATGAGCAGTTCTTC. This sequence encodes CASSQAQASYNEQFF. The rearrangement links TRBV3-1 (or the pseudogene TRBV3-2) to TRBJ2-1, with a weak D call TRBD1 (5 bases). The CDR3 is 15 amino acids. Trimming left V 1 base short and J 0 bases short, with 7 bases between. Germline V gene lookup returns CDR1 LGHDT and CDR2 YNNKEL (reference sequence).

V gene TRBV18 combines with J gene TRBJ1-2, with D possibly TRBD1 on 6 matching bases. There are 13 residues in the CDR3. Looked up from germline, CDR1 is KGHSH and CDR2 is LQKENI. Trimming removed 2 bases from V and 3 bases from J, with 7 bases in between. CDR3 nucleotide sequence: TGTGCCAGCTCACCAGGGGGCGACTATGGCTACACCTTC. This encodes CASSPGGDYGYTF.

The sample holds one count of this clone. V gene TRBV11-2 combines with J gene TRBJ1-1; D is possibly TRBD1 (6 bases). V lost 1 base and J lost 3, with 9 bases in between. The CDR3 is 14 residues long. Germline CDR1 SGHAT, CDR2 FQNNGV. The chain's CDR3 is CASSLGRGDTEAFF. The CDR3 DNA reads TGTGCCAGCAGCTTAGGCAGGGGAGACACTGAAGCTTTCTTT.

The chain couples TRBV3-1 (or the pseudogene TRBV3-2) to TRBJ2-5; D gene unclear. CDR3 size: 12 residues. The germline V and J ends were trimmed by 1 base and 5 bases, with 5 bases remaining between them. Per germline, CDR1 LGHDT and CDR2 YNNKEL (reference sequence). The CDR3 is CASSQASETQYF. The CDR3 DNA reads TGTGCCAGCAGCCAAGCATCCGAGACCCAGTACTTC.

For this clone: Other DNA sequences in this specimen translate into the identical CDR3. The genes are TRBV28 and TRBJ2-7; the D gene is possibly TRBD2 (6 bases). Germline V gives CDR1 MDHEN, CDR2 SYDVKM. Trimming shortened V by 6 bases and J by 3 bases, and 9 bases separated the two germline ends. The CDR3 totals 12 residues. The CDR3 DNA reads as TGTGCCAGCAGGACCGGGAGCTACGAGCAGTACTTC. Amino acids: CASRTGSYEQYF. Full variable domain (remainder filled in from reference TRBV28 and TRBJ2-7): DVKVTQSSRYLVKRTGEKVFLECVQDMDHENMFWYRQDPGLGLRLIYFSYDVKMKEKGDIPEGYSVSREKKERFSLILESASTNQTSMYLCASRTGSYEQYFGPGTRLTVT.

This rearrangement joins TRBV6-5 to TRBJ1-1; no reliable D call. The CDR3 sequence is 12 residues long. Trimming cost V 6 bases and J 5 bases, with 10 bases left between them. CDR1 and CDR2 from the germline V gene are MNHEY and SVGAGI. In DNA, the CDR3 is TGTGCCAGCAGGACGACTCTAACTGAAGCTTTCTTT. Its protein product is CASRTTLTEAFF.

The rearrangement links TRBV19 to TRBJ1-5; 8 bases match TRBD1. The CDR3 spans 14 residues. CDR1 is LNHDA and CDR2 is SQIVND in the germline V gene (reference sequence). The trim removed 6 bases at V and 6 bases at J, leaving 7 bases unmatched. The CDR3 bases are TGTGCCAGTAGCCCAGGGGGCGGGGGTCAGCCCCAGCATTTT. Translated: CASSPGGGGQPQHF.

This clone occurred a few times. This sample includes further DNA sequences coding for the same CDR3. The chain joins TRBV19 to TRBJ1-1, with 8 nucleotides matching TRBD1. Germline CDR1 reads LNHDA; CDR2 reads SQIVND (reference sequence). The length of the CDR3 is 13 residues. V trimming: 2 bases; J trimming: 4 bases; junction bases outside the gene matches: 0. The CDR3, as DNA: TGTGCCAGTAGTATACAGGGGGCCACTGAAGCTTTCTTT. Its protein product is CASSIQGATEAFF.

This chain uses TRBV7-2 with TRBJ2-7; the match to TRBD2 covers 15 bases. CDR1 and CDR2 (germline): SGHTA, FQGNSA. The CDR3 runs to 17 residues. V dropped 4 bases and J dropped 2; count of bases not matched to a gene: 6. The CDR3 loop is CASSSGLAGGNPYEQYF. The CDR3 DNA reads TGTGCCAGCAGCTCGGGACTAGCGGGGGGAAACCCCTACGAGCAGTACTTC. The entire variable domain, with the rest obtained from reference TRBV7-2 and TRBJ2-7, is as follows: GAGVSQSPSNKVTEKGKDVELRCDPISGHTALYWYRQSLGQGLEFLIYFQGNSAPDKSGLPSDRFSAERTGGSVSTLTIQRTQQEDSAVYLCASSSGLAGGNPYEQYFGPGTRLTVT.

The J gene is TRBJ2-2, the V gene TRBV6-5, with D tentatively TRBD1 (6 bases). This CDR3 comprises 15 residues. The V gene's germline CDR1 is MNHEY and CDR2 SVGAGI. Trimming took off 5 bases at V and 2 bases at J, with 12 bases between the two ends. This CDR3 reads CASSTTGHNTGELFF. The CDR3 DNA is TGTGCCAGCAGTACGACAGGACATAACACCGGGGAGCTGTTTTTT.

The sample holds a few counts of this clone. This chain uses TRBV25-1 with TRBJ1-4, with 10 bases that match TRBD1. Germline CDR1 and CDR2: MGHDK and SYGVNS. The V segment lost 5 bases and the J segment 6 bases; nucleotides outside the gene matches: 3. The CDR3 totals 14 residues. DNA for the CDR3: TGTGCCAGCAGTCAGACAGGGGGCTATGAAAAACTGTTTTTT. Translating gives CASSQTGGYEKLFF.

J is TRBJ1-1 and V is TRBV21-1; no check of the table's D call, TRBD1, against the DNA was made. TRBV21-1 is an annotated pseudogene. This CDR3 is 15 amino acids long. The DNA for the CDR3 is TGTGCCAGCAGCAAAGTCGTGGACCTACGAGGGGGAGCTTTCTTT. Its protein product is CASSKVVDLRGGAFF.

The gene calls are TRBV9 and TRBJ1-3, with D unresolved. Germline V lookup: CDR1 SGDLS, CDR2 YYNGEE. V lost 0 bases to trimming and J lost 8 bases, with 15 bases between them. CDR3 length: 15 amino acids. The CDR3 DNA is TGTGCCAGCAGCGTAGATCCGACTGCGGTGGACACCATATATTTT. This codes for CASSVDPTAVDTIYF. Full variable domain (missing parts from reference TRBV9 and TRBJ1-3): DSGVTQTPKHLITATGQRVTLRCSPRSGDLSVYWYQQSLDQGLQFLIQYYNGEERAKGNILERFSAQQFPDLHSELNLSSLELGDSALYFCASSVDPTAVDTIYFGEGSWLTVV.

This clone was picked up a small number of times. The CDR3 is CASSDGLAGINEQFF. CDR3 sequence (DNA): TGTGCCAGCAGTGACGGACTAGCGGGGATTAATGAGCAGTTCTTC. V gene TRBV6-4 combines with J gene TRBJ2-1; 12 bases are shared with TRBD2. Trimming removed 2 bases from V and 7 bases from J; junction bases left unmatched: 3. Germline-derived CDR1 and CDR2 are MRHNA and SNTAGT. The CDR3 covers 15 residues.

V is TRBV4-2 and J is TRBJ2-1; D perhaps matches TRBD2 (5 bases). The V end lost 0 bases, the J end lost 5 bases, and 11 bases lay between the germline ends. The CDR3 totals 15 residues. Germline-derived CDR1 and CDR2 are LGHNA and YNFKEQ. CDR3 in DNA: TGTGCCAGCAGCCAAGATCGAAGAGGGCACAATGAGCAGTTCTTC. Translating gives CASSQDRRGHNEQFF.

V gene TRBV18 combines with J gene TRBJ2-7, with D possibly matching TRBD1 (6 bases). Germline CDR1 reads KGHSH; CDR2 reads LQKENI. The CDR3 is 16 residues long. V was cut by 0 bases and J by 6 bases, with 18 bases left in between. The CDR3 sequence: CASSPPGTRIGGEQYF. In DNA form, the CDR3 reads TGTGCCAGCTCACCACCAGGGACACGGATTGGAGGCGAGCAGTACTTC. Supplemented by reference TRBV18 and TRBJ2-7, the full variable domain reads NAGVMQNPRHLVRRRGQEARLRCSPMKGHSHVYWYRQLPEEGLKFMVYLQKENIIDESGMPKERFSAEFPKEGPSILRIQQVVRGDSAAYFCASSPPGTRIGGEQYFGPGTRLTVT.

The rearrangement uses TRBV5-4 and TRBJ2-1; 13 bases match TRBD2. The ends lost 4 bases at V and 2 bases at J; junction bases unmatched: 3. The V gene's germline CDR1 is SGHNT and CDR2 YYREEE (reference sequence). The CDR3 consists of 16 residues. CDR3 sequence reads: CASSRGLAGAYNEQFF. DNA for the CDR3: TGTGCCAGCAGCCGAGGACTAGCGGGGGCCTACAATGAGCAGTTCTTC.

J is TRBJ1-1 and V is TRBV6-5; weak D call: TRBD1 (5 bases). Germline CDR1 is MNHEY and CDR2 is SVGAGI. The V end lost 3 bases, the J end lost 0 bases, and 14 bases lay between the germline ends. The CDR3 has 16 residues. The CDR3 sequence: CASSYRSQTVNTEAFF. For the CDR3, the DNA is TGTGCCAGCAGTTATAGGTCCCAGACAGTGAACACTGAAGCTTTCTTT.

The V and J genes are TRBV5-4 and TRBJ2-3; TRBD2 matches 8 bases. Germline V gives CDR1 SGHNT, CDR2 YYREEE (reference sequence). The CDR3 loop spans 14 amino acids. V dropped 4 bases and J dropped 2; count of bases not matched to a gene: 3. CDR3 sequence reads: CASSRGGYTDTQYF. CDR3 coding DNA: TGTGCCAGCAGCCGCGGGGGGTACACAGATACGCAGTATTTT.

The chain links TRBV5-6 to TRBJ1-2; D perhaps matches TRBD1 (5 bases). Per germline, CDR1 SGHDT and CDR2 YYEEEE. Trimming removed 5 bases at V and 4 bases at J, with 12 bases between. The CDR3 covers 13 residues. CDR3 nucleotide sequence: TGTGCCAGCAGTTCGGACATAGGCTATGGCTACACCTTC. This translates into CASSSDIGYGYTF.

A note on this clone: The junction and the germline gene differ at one end; a read error may be behind it. Here the CDR3 reads CASSLAGLAVAQYF. CDR3 DNA sequence: TGTGCCAGCAGCCTAGCCGGACTAGCCGTTGCGCAGTACTTC. V usage is TRBV7-8 and J usage is TRBJ2-7, with 8 bases lining up with TRBD2. The length of the CDR3 is 14 residues. The germline V gene has CDR1 SGHVS and CDR2 FQNEAQ. Drawing the rest from reference TRBV7-8 and TRBJ2-7, the complete variable domain is GAGVSQSPRYKVAKRGQDVALRCDPISGHVSLFWYQQALGQGPEFLTYFQNEAQLDKSGLPSDRFFAERPEGSVSTLKIQRTQQEDSAVYLCASSLAGLAVAQYFGPGTRLTVT.

V usage is TRBV12-3 or TRBV12-4 and J usage is TRBJ1-2; D gene unclear. The V end lost 3 bases, the J end lost 3 bases, and 8 bases lay between the germline ends. The CDR3 totals 13 residues. The DNA of the CDR3 is TGTGCCAGCAGTTTGGAGACGGACTATGGCTACACCTTC. This sequence encodes CASSLETDYGYTF.

The chain carries TRBV10-3 and TRBJ2-1, with TRBD2 matching over 11 bases. Germline V gene data show CDR1 as ENHRY and CDR2 as SYGVKD. V was pared by 7 bases and J by 1 base, with 15 bases of the junction left unmatched. CDR3 size: 19 residues. The DNA for the CDR3 is TGTGCCATCAAGGGGCCCCCTTACACTAGCGGGGGATCCTACAATGAGCAGTTCTTC. It is translated as CAIKGPPYTSGGSYNEQFF.

The chain has TRBV29-1 and TRBJ1-1; tentative D call: TRBD1 (6 bases). There are 10 residues in the CDR3. The V end lost 5 bases, the J end lost 10 bases, and 11 bases lay between the germline ends. Germline V gene sequence: CDR1 SQVTM, CDR2 ANQGSEA. For the CDR3, the DNA is TGCAGCGTTAGTGAAGGGGGAGCTTTCTTT. This sequence encodes CSVSEGGAFF.